This T cell receptor beta chain was found in a study of blood T cells in healthy people across ages. Points from the study as a whole: Age showed a roughly linear inverse relationship with TCR beta diversity per million T cells.

There are a few counts of this clonotype. Its antigen is currently unknown. Then a second PCR, running about 6 to 11 cycles, was carried out with a sample-barcoded 5' primer and a J-beta primer mix. From the 5' RACE reads, TCRdb called clonotypes with MiXCR, one entry per CDR3 protein. The sample has 1.5 million to 2 million distinct CDR3 sequences, 49% seen once; the top ten hold roughly 2.1%. This clonotype was obtained from a woman aged 40 to 49 in good health. The sample taken for sequencing was blood.

The CDR3 region has the DNA TGTGCCAGCAGTCCGCCGGGACAGGGAATTGGTGAGCAGTTCTTC. Amino acid sequence: CASSPPGQGIGEQFF. V and J are TRBV4-2 and TRBJ2-1; 9 nucleotides line up with TRBD1. The CDR3 runs to 15 residues. Germline CDR1 is LGHNA and CDR2 is YNFKEQ. With 6 bases clipped from V and 9 bases from J, the junction kept 12 bases outside the gene matches.